This T cell receptor beta chain was sequenced in a study of early T cells in non-severe SARS-CoV-2 infection. Whole-study context: Unsorted whole-blood RNA was sequenced in bulk, leaving chains unpaired.

In its sample, this clonotype was seen many times. The target antigen is unknown. Study observations and caveats: Missing private and CD4 specificities, VDJdb matching favored anti-spike CD8 responses.

The germline gives CDR1 ENHRY, CDR2 SYGVKD. Germline trimming cut 8 bases from V and 7 bases from J; bases unmatched to any gene: 16. CDR3 length equals 15 residues. Tagging with unique molecular identifiers was applied to individual cDNA molecules. TCRdb called the 5' RACE reads again in MiXCR, with one record for every CDR3 protein. This table has around 30,000 distinct CDR3 sequences, around 6% appearing once. The sample taken for sequencing was whole blood. The chain couples TRBV10-3 to TRBJ2-7, with TRBD1 matching 8 bases. The clonotype originates from an adult who was a healthcare worker with PCR-confirmed SARS-CoV-2 infection or an uninfected control (not recorded which). The CDR3 protein is CAIGNQDRDNREQYF. The CDR3 DNA is TGTGCCATCGGGAACCAGGACAGGGATAATAGGGAGCAGTACTTC.